What follows are 24 T cell receptor beta chains derived from one specimen sequenced in a study of blood T cell repertoires in COVID-19. TCRdb keeps only in-frame clones here, not all; method: immunoSEQ multiplex PCR. The sample contains 250,000 to 300,000 clones, approximately 90% of which appear only once. Sequenced sample: peripheral blood. Receptors originate from a woman younger than 45 with COVID-19, enrolled during active disease.

The chain uses TRBV28 and TRBJ1-2; D gene unclear. Germline CDR1 and CDR2: MDHEN and SYDVKM. The CDR3 extends over 12 amino acids. Trimming removed 5 bases at V and 4 bases at J, with 8 bases between. The CDR3 DNA reads TGTGCCAGCAGTGTCGGGGTCTATGGCTACACCTTC. It yields the protein CASSVGVYGYTF.

The chain has TRBV2 and TRBJ2-7; the match to TRBD2 covers 7 bases. The length of the CDR3 is 13 residues. V lost 11 bases, J lost 0 bases, and 7 bases stayed unmatched. In germline, CDR1 is SNHLY, CDR2 FYNNEI. The CDR3 DNA is TGTGCCTCCCGGGGGGACCGCTCCTACGAGCAGTACTTC. Amino acid sequence: CASRGDRSYEQYF.

The rearrangement links TRBV28 to TRBJ1-2; D is undetermined. This CDR3 comprises 12 residues. Trimming cost V 10 bases and J 5 bases, with 14 bases left between them. Germline CDR1 and CDR2: MDHEN and SYDVKM. In nucleotides, the CDR3 is TGTGCCACCGAGCGGGTGCAGTATGGCTACACCTTC. Translating gives CATERVQYGYTF.

V gene TRBV6-6 combines with J gene TRBJ2-3, with 9 bases matching TRBD2. Germline CDR1 and CDR2: MNHNY and SVGAGI (reference sequence). Losses at the gene ends were 4 bases for V and 3 bases for J; bases not matched to a gene: 2. This CDR3 contains 14 residues. The CDR3 loop reads CASSSAGGTDTQYF. In nucleotides, the CDR3 is TGTGCCAGCAGTTCCGCGGGAGGGACAGATACGCAGTATTTT.

The chain joins TRBV5-1 to TRBJ1-4; 9 positions agree with TRBD1. CDR1 and CDR2 from the germline V gene are SGHRS and YFSETQ. J lost 3 bases, V lost 0 bases, and 9 bases had no gene match. The CDR3 runs 18 residues. The CDR3 coding sequence is TGCGCCAGCAGCTTGGAGGGACAGGGTAGTTTGTCTAATGAAAAACTGTTTTTT. This translates into CASSLEGQGSLSNEKLFF.

The V gene is TRBV20-1, the J gene TRBJ2-7, with 9 bases lining up with TRBD2. This CDR3 comprises 13 residues. Germline values: CDR1 DFQATT, CDR2 SNEGSKA (reference sequence). J gave up 4 bases and V 3 bases, and 4 bases lay outside the gene matches. The CDR3 here is CSASRGREYEQYF. CDR3 DNA sequence: TGCAGTGCTAGTCGCGGGAGGGAGTACGAGCAGTACTTC.

V is TRBV3-1 (or the pseudogene TRBV3-2) and J is TRBJ1-6; no clear D gene. V lost 1 base to trimming and J lost 4 bases, with 8 bases between them. Germline V gene lookup returns CDR1 LGHDT and CDR2 YNNKEL (reference sequence). The CDR3 runs to 15 residues. CDR3 bases: TGTGCCAGCAGCCAAGTACAACCTTATAATTCACCCCTCCACTTT. Its protein is CASSQVQPYNSPLHF.

This chain links TRBV7-6 with TRBJ2-7; a possible D gene is TRBD1 (8 bases). V lost 5 bases and J 2 bases, leaving 13 bases between the germline ends. Germline V gene sequence: CDR1 SGHVS, CDR2 FNYEAQ. The CDR3 runs to 14 residues. As DNA, the CDR3 is TGTGCCAGCAGCCCACAGGGGGGGCCCTACGAGCAGTACTTC. Translated: CASSPQGGPYEQYF.

The J gene is TRBJ1-1, the V gene TRBV19, with D perhaps matching TRBD1 (5 bases). CDR1 and CDR2 from the germline V gene are LNHDA and SQIVND (reference sequence). The CDR3 extends over 13 amino acids. V was clipped by 10 bases and J by 4 bases, with 16 bases between them. The CDR3: CATNPPQGTEAFF. Here the CDR3 DNA reads TGTGCCACCAACCCCCCCCAGGGCACTGAAGCTTTCTTT. The full variable domain, completed using reference TRBV19 and TRBJ1-1, is DGGITQSPKYLFRKEGQNVTLSCEQNLNHDAMYWYRQDPGQGLRLIYYSQIVNDFQKGDIAEGYSVSREKKESFPLTVTSAQKNPTAFYLCATNPPQGTEAFFGQGTRLTVV.

V gene TRBV5-8 combines with J gene TRBJ1-4, with D perhaps TRBD1 (5 bases). Germline V gene sequence: CDR1 SGHTS, CDR2 YDEGEE. Between the trimmed V and J ends, which lost 0 bases and 0 bases, there was a span of 9 bases. The CDR3 is 16 amino acids. The CDR3: CASSLVRQTTNEKLFF. CDR3 DNA: TGTGCCAGCAGCTTGGTGCGACAGACAACTAATGAAAAACTGTTTTTT.

This rearrangement joins TRBV7-9 to TRBJ1-1; 7 bases are a match to TRBD1. With 1 base clipped from V and 6 bases from J, the junction kept 8 bases outside the gene matches. This CDR3 contains 15 residues. CDR1 is SEHNR and CDR2 is FQNEAQ in the germline V gene (reference sequence). CDR3 sequence: CASSLGQGIYAEAFF. CDR3 nucleotide sequence: TGTGCCAGCAGCTTAGGACAGGGAATATACGCTGAAGCTTTCTTT.

The CDR3 loop reads CASSPNTGQYEQFF. In DNA form, the CDR3 reads TGTGCCAGCAGTCCCAACACCGGACAGTATGAGCAGTTCTTC. This rearrangement joins TRBV28 to TRBJ2-1, with D maybe TRBD1 (6 bases). Germline V lookup: CDR1 MDHEN, CDR2 SYDVKM. The CDR3 is 14 residues long. V lost 5 bases to trimming and J lost 8 bases, with 16 bases between them.

The rearrangement links TRBV11-2 to TRBJ2-2; TRBD2 aligns across 12 bases. The CDR3 has 16 residues. Germline loops: CDR1 SGHAT, CDR2 FQNNGV. Unmatched junction bases numbered 8, after V lost 6 bases and J lost 6 bases. CDR3 amino acids: CASSLTSGSKAGELFF. CDR3 coding DNA: TGTGCCAGCAGTCTGACTAGCGGGAGTAAGGCCGGGGAGCTGTTTTTT.

The chain is built from TRBV27 and TRBJ1-1, with 9 bases identical to TRBD1. The V gene end was trimmed by 5 bases and the J gene end by 6 bases; junction bases not matched to a gene: 7. This CDR3 spans 14 amino acids. Germline-derived CDR1 and CDR2 are MNHEY and SMNVEV (reference sequence). CDR3 residues: CASSETGGKAEAFF. The CDR3 region has the DNA TGTGCCAGCAGTGAGACAGGGGGTAAGGCTGAAGCTTTCTTT.

As regards this clone: One end of the junction is discordant with germline, which a read error may explain. The V and J genes are TRBV9 and TRBJ1-1; D is possibly TRBD1 (5 bases). The CDR3 extends over 15 amino acids. The germline gives CDR1 SGDLS, CDR2 YYNGEE. CDR3 nucleotides: TGTGCCAGCAGCGACCCGATGGGGCCGAACCCTGAAGCTTTCTTT. Translated, it gives CASSDPMGPNPEAFF.

V usage is TRBV29-1 and J usage is TRBJ2-5; 8 positions agree with TRBD1. CDR1 is SQVTM and CDR2 is ANQGSEA in the germline V gene. The CDR3 covers 12 residues. V shed 6 bases and J 5 bases; nucleotides not matched to a gene: 5. The CDR3 nucleotides are TGCAGCGTGGACAGGGTGCGGGAGACCCAGTACTTC. Its protein is CSVDRVRETQYF.

This clone was observed once. One end of the junction fails to match germline, which may point to a read error. The genes are TRBV20-1 and TRBJ1-2, with D uncertain. Germline loops: CDR1 DFQATT, CDR2 SNEGSKA (reference sequence). The CDR3 has 11 amino acids. The CDR3 loop is CSARDPPREIF. CDR3 bases: TGCAGTGCTAGAGACCCCCCCCGGGAAATATTC.

The genes are TRBV6-5 and TRBJ1-4, with TRBD1 identical over 8 bases. The J segment lost 7 bases and the V segment lost 8 bases, leaving 9 bases of the junction unmatched. The CDR3 consists of 14 residues. Germline V gene data show CDR1 as MNHEY and CDR2 as SVGAGI. This CDR3 is CASCTGQGSEKLFF. CDR3 nucleotides: TGTGCCAGCTGTACCGGACAGGGATCTGAAAAACTGTTTTTT.

This clone was seen just once. This sequence joins TRBV19 and TRBJ2-1; D is undetermined. Looked up from germline, CDR1 is LNHDA and CDR2 is SQIVND (reference sequence). The CDR3 is 15 residues long. The V end lost 2 bases, the J end lost 0 bases, and 8 bases lay between the germline ends. As DNA, the CDR3 is TGTGCCAGTAGTATAATTCCTAGCTCCTACAATGAGCAGTTCTTC. It yields the protein CASSIIPSSYNEQFF.

The genes are TRBV4-1 and TRBJ2-1; 9 bases match TRBD2. The germline CDR1 and CDR2 sequences are MGHRA and YSYEKL. The CDR3 is made up of 15 amino acids. V lost 2 bases, J lost 5 bases, and 4 bases stayed unmatched. CDR3 sequence: CASSQLIAGDNEQFF. The CDR3 nucleotides are TGCGCCAGCAGCCAACTAATAGCGGGGGACAATGAGCAGTTCTTC.

The chain employs TRBV10-2 and TRBJ1-4; tentative D call: TRBD1 (6 bases). The CDR3 runs 15 residues. Germline assignment: CDR1 WSHSY and CDR2 SAAADI. V was cut by 5 bases and J by 4 bases, with 14 bases left in between. For the CDR3, the DNA is TGCGCCAGCAGTAAAACCAGGGGAATTAATGAAAAACTGTTTTTT. Amino acids: CASSKTRGINEKLFF.

This rearrangement joins TRBV3-1 (or the pseudogene TRBV3-2) to TRBJ2-3; 7 positions match TRBD2. The germline gives CDR1 LGHDT, CDR2 YNNKEL (reference sequence). V shed 4 bases, J shed 1 base, and the junction held 8 bases outside the gene matches. The CDR3 length is 16 residues. The CDR3 spells CASSPPGGVGTDTQYF. The CDR3 coding sequence is TGTGCCAGCAGCCCCCCGGGGGGAGTGGGCACAGATACGCAGTATTTT.

This chain connects TRBV27 to TRBJ1-5, with a tentative D call TRBD1 (6 bases). CDR1 MNHEY and CDR2 SMNVEV come from the germline V gene (reference sequence). CDR3 length: 14 amino acids. The germline V and J ends were trimmed by 3 bases and 3 bases, with 9 bases remaining between them. CDR3 bases: TGTGCCAGCAGTTTGCAGGGGCACAATCAGCCCCAGCATTTT. This sequence encodes CASSLQGHNQPQHF.

The chain carries TRBV2 and TRBJ1-5; D remains unclear. Germline CDR1 reads SNHLY; CDR2 reads FYNNEI. Trimming took off 8 bases at V and 0 bases at J, with 14 bases between the two ends. There are 15 residues in the CDR3. The CDR3 nucleotides read TGTGCCAGCGGTGGGCAGGTCAATAGCAATCAGCCCCAGCATTTT. Encoded protein: CASGGQVNSNQPQHF. Full variable domain (remainder filled in from reference TRBV2 and TRBJ1-5): EPEVTQTPSHQVTQMGQEVILRCVPISNHLYFYWYRQILGQKVEFLVSFYNNEISEKSEIFDDQFSVERPDGSNFTLKIRSTKLEDSAMYFCASGGQVNSNQPQHFGDGTRLSIL.